The entry below gives a single TCR beta chain sequence along with its context. Its antigen is not known. Use of 60 Vbeta and 13 Jbeta primers characterized the PCR. Profiling relied on immunoSEQ multiplex PCR, and the TCRdb table lists in-frame clones only, not all of them. The sample lists over 200,000 clones; around four fifths were seen once. This sample stems from a study of cytomegalovirus exposure and HLA in healthy donors. Findings and limits, study-wide: TCR sequences were mostly rare, though some public TCRs occurred in many donors. According to the study, around 160 TCR beta chains were cytomegalovirus-associated.

Sequenced material: PBMCs. The TCR sequence derives from a woman aged 40 to 50 in good health and CMV-seronegative.

The CDR3 region is CASSPETGRGYTDTQYF. For the CDR3, the DNA is TGTGCCAGCAGCCCCGAGACAGGGAGAGGATACACAGATACGCAGTATTTT. The chain joins TRBV9 to TRBJ2-3, with TRBD1 identical over 7 bases. Trimming removed 4 bases from V and 2 bases from J; junction bases left unmatched: 13. This CDR3 has 17 amino acids. The V gene's germline CDR1 is SGDLS and CDR2 YYNGEE.